Below are 25 T cell receptor beta chains sequenced from a single sample in a study of OX40 agonist ivuxolimab in advanced cancers. The table came from immunoSEQ multiplex PCR; TCRdb's copy has only in-frame clones and leaves some out. The table includes 45,000 to 60,000 clones, roughly 80% detected once. Source: CD4+ or CD8+ T cells sorted from blood, taken in a trial of the OX40 agonist ivuxolimab. The receptors were gathered from an adult with an advanced solid tumor such as melanoma, head and neck, liver or kidney cancer.

The sample holds one count of this clone. The J gene is TRBJ2-2, the V gene TRBV5-1; no definite D call. This CDR3 is 14 amino acids long. Germline loops: CDR1 SGHRS, CDR2 YFSETQ. V was shortened by 0 bases and J by 6 bases, with 9 bases between the two germline ends. In DNA form, the CDR3 reads TGCGCCAGCAGCTTGGAGCAGTTCGCCGGGGAGCTGTTTTTT. This gives the protein CASSLEQFAGELFF.

This clone was detected a few times. V and J are TRBV9 and TRBJ2-1, with 8 bases matching TRBD2. From germline, CDR1 is SGDLS and CDR2 YYNGEE. Unmatched junction bases numbered 6, after V lost 3 bases and J lost 7 bases. This CDR3 spans 14 amino acids. CDR3 bases: TGTGCCAGCAGCGCCCCCGGGGGGGGGAATGAGCAGTTCTTC. As protein: CASSAPGGGNEQFF. Using reference TRBV9 and TRBJ2-1 for the parts outside the CDR3, the full variable domain is DSGVTQTPKHLITATGQRVTLRCSPRSGDLSVYWYQQSLDQGLQFLIQYYNGEERAKGNILERFSAQQFPDLHSELNLSSLELGDSALYFCASSAPGGGNEQFFGPGTRLTVL.

Of note for this clone: A far larger clone is one base from this, pointing to a likely read error. No conserved phenylalanine or tryptophan is present at the end of the CDR3, so a read error is the likely explanation. Because the CDR3's place on the DNA is in doubt, the DNA is left out and the CDR3 is given as listed by TCRdb. The chain's CDR3 is CASSADGSNQPQHI. The V call is TRBV21-1, the J call TRBJ1-5. TRBV21-1 is termed a pseudogene. The CDR3 extends over 14 residues, inclusive of both ends.

This clone is termed medium-sized. The chain joins TRBV20-1 to TRBJ1-2; no clear D. V was cut by 3 bases and J by 5 bases, with 7 bases left in between. CDR3 length: 11 residues. Germline V gene lookup returns CDR1 DFQATT and CDR2 SNEGSKA (reference sequence). CDR3 in DNA: TGCAGTGCTAGGAGGCCTTATGGCTACACCTTC. This sequence encodes CSARRPYGYTF.

J is TRBJ2-3 and V is TRBV6-4, with D possibly TRBD2 on 5 matching bases. CDR1 and CDR2 (germline): MRHNA, SNTAGT. V lost 3 bases and J 3 bases, leaving 7 bases between the germline ends. There are 13 residues in the CDR3. CDR3 nucleotide sequence: TGTGCCAGCAGTGAGAGGGATACAGATACGCAGTATTTT. Protein product: CASSERDTDTQYF.

As for this clone: Other DNA sequences in the same sample also yield this CDR3. V gene TRBV28 combines with J gene TRBJ2-3, with 7 bases aligning to TRBD1. The CDR3 spans 14 residues. Trimming removed 5 bases from V and 3 bases from J; junction bases left unmatched: 5. CDR1 is MDHEN and CDR2 is SYDVKM in the germline V gene. The CDR3 protein is CASSRDSRTDTQYF. The DNA for the CDR3 is TGTGCCAGCAGTCGGGACAGCCGAACAGATACGCAGTATTTT.

This clone was counted only a few times. The chain joins TRBV18 to TRBJ2-3, with D unclear. The germline V gene has CDR1 KGHSH and CDR2 LQKENI. This CDR3 is built from 11 residues. Trimming took 3 bases from V and 6 from J, leaving 4 bases between them. CDR3 sequence reads: CASSPGDTQYF. As DNA, the CDR3 is TGTGCCAGCTCACCGGGGGATACGCAGTATTTT.

V gene TRBV10-1 combines with J gene TRBJ2-1; 7 nucleotides line up with TRBD2. The CDR3 is made up of 16 amino acids. Germline CDR1 and CDR2: WNHNN and SYGVQD (reference sequence). V shed 4 bases and J 7 bases; nucleotides not matched to a gene: 13. CDR3 protein: CASSGRDSLAVNEQFF. Here the CDR3 DNA reads TGCGCCAGCAGTGGCCGGGATTCGCTAGCGGTTAATGAGCAGTTCTTC.

Notes on this clone: Other nucleotide sequences in the sample specify the same CDR3. This chain uses TRBV18 with TRBJ2-1; 9 bases fit TRBD1. This CDR3 has 16 amino acids. Germline trimming cut 0 bases from V and 3 bases from J; bases unmatched to any gene: 3. The germline gives CDR1 KGHSH, CDR2 LQKENI. CDR3 sequence reads: CASSPPETGGYNEQFF. The CDR3 nucleotides are TGTGCCAGCTCACCACCAGAGACAGGGGGCTACAATGAGCAGTTCTTC.

V gene TRBV2 combines with J gene TRBJ2-3; 8 nucleotides line up with TRBD2. The CDR3 contains 16 residues. V was pared by 3 bases and J by 6 bases, with 11 bases of the junction left unmatched. Germline CDR1 and CDR2: SNHLY and FYNNEI. CDR3 loop: CASSDLPLGLADTQYF. In nucleotides, the CDR3 is TGTGCCAGCAGTGACCTCCCGCTCGGACTAGCCGATACGCAGTATTTT.

J is TRBJ1-2 and V is TRBV19; TRBD1 matches at 10 bases. Germline V gene sequence: CDR1 LNHDA, CDR2 SQIVND (reference sequence). The CDR3 sequence is 16 residues long. V gave up 7 bases and J gave up 9 bases; unmatched junction bases: 17. The CDR3 reads CASISPLGQGSRRYTF. CDR3 in DNA: TGTGCCAGTATCTCTCCTTTGGGACAGGGGAGTAGACGCTACACCTTC. Full variable domain (missing parts from reference TRBV19 and TRBJ1-2): DGGITQSPKYLFRKEGQNVTLSCEQNLNHDAMYWYRQDPGQGLRLIYYSQIVNDFQKGDIAEGYSVSREKKESFPLTVTSAQKNPTAFYLCASISPLGQGSRRYTFGSGTRLTVV.

The V and J genes are TRBV6-6 and TRBJ1-2, with a possible D match to TRBD1 (5 bases). With 4 bases removed from V and 4 bases from J, the gap between germline ends came to 7 bases. This CDR3 comprises 12 residues. Germline CDR1 is MNHNY and CDR2 is SVGAGI (reference sequence). The CDR3 DNA follows: TGTGCCAGCAGTTCTGGGGGCTATGGCTACACCTTC. Encoded protein: CASSSGGYGYTF.

The rearrangement uses TRBV7-2 and TRBJ1-1, with a tentative D call TRBD1 (5 bases). Trimming removed 5 bases at V and 7 bases at J, with 11 bases between. Per the germline V gene, CDR1 is SGHTA and CDR2 is FQGNSA. This CDR3 region has 12 residues. The CDR3 coding sequence is TGTGCCAGCAGCGCGGGGACGGGTGAAGCTTTCTTT. Its protein is CASSAGTGEAFF.

This clone was counted between two and nine times. The chain uses TRBV5-4 and TRBJ2-2, with D possibly matching TRBD2 (5 bases). The CDR3 sequence is 16 residues long. Germline V lookup: CDR1 SGHNT, CDR2 YYREEE (reference sequence). V shed 4 bases and J shed 5 bases, with 18 bases lying between them. The CDR3 DNA reads TGTGCCAGCAGCCCGAGCGGCCGCCGGAGTACCGGGGAGCTGTTTTTT. It specifies CASSPSGRRSTGELFF.

The V call is TRBV4-1, the J call TRBJ2-1; 8 bases line up with TRBD2. There are 15 residues in the CDR3. CDR1 and CDR2 from the germline V gene are MGHRA and YSYEKL. With V trimmed by 1 base and J by 9 bases, 8 bases remained unmatched. The CDR3 protein is CASSQALTSAREQFF. In nucleotides, the CDR3 is TGCGCCAGCAGCCAAGCATTGACTAGCGCCCGTGAGCAGTTCTTC.

This clone is labeled medium-sized (0.01 to 0.1%). V usage is TRBV2 and J usage is TRBJ1-5; D is uncertain. Germline values: CDR1 SNHLY, CDR2 FYNNEI. This CDR3 comprises 15 residues. Trimming shortened V by 2 bases and J by 4 bases, and 12 bases separated the two germline ends. The DNA for the CDR3 is TGTGCCAGCAGTGAAATAGTAGTCGTTAATCAGCCCCAGCATTTT. It translates to CASSEIVVVNQPQHF.

The chain joins TRBV25-1 to TRBJ2-3, with D hard to call. From germline, CDR1 is MGHDK and CDR2 SYGVNS. Trimming stripped 8 bases from V and 7 bases from J, with 10 bases between. CDR3 length: 11 amino acids. CDR3 protein: CASLRYNTQYF. The CDR3 DNA is TGTGCCAGCCTCCGCTACAATACGCAGTATTTT. The full variable domain, completed using reference TRBV25-1 and TRBJ2-3, is EADIYQTPRYLVIGTGKKITLECSQTMGHDKMYWYQQDPGMELHLIHYSYGVNSTEKGDLSSESTVSRIRTEHFPLTLESARPSHTSQYLCASLRYNTQYFGPGTRLTVL.

The chain joins TRBV29-1 to TRBJ2-7; 7 bases fit TRBD2. The CDR3 consists of 11 residues. J was trimmed by 6 bases and V by 5 bases; bases with no gene match: 4. Germline V gene data show CDR1 as SQVTM and CDR2 as ANQGSEA. The CDR3 protein is CSVMGGGEQYF. The CDR3 DNA reads TGCAGCGTTATGGGCGGGGGCGAGCAGTACTTC.

On this clone itself: This CDR3 is also generated by other DNA sequences in the sample. The V call is TRBV7-8, the J call TRBJ2-2, with D possibly being TRBD1 (7 bases). Germline V gene lookup returns CDR1 SGHVS and CDR2 FQNEAQ. V was pared by 6 bases and J by 3 bases, with 11 bases between. The CDR3 spans 14 residues. The CDR3 sequence: CASSPRGDTGELFF. For the CDR3, the DNA is TGTGCCAGCAGTCCCAGGGGGGACACCGGGGAGCTGTTTTTT.

This chain links TRBV29-1 with TRBJ2-7, with 7 bases matching TRBD2. V shed 4 bases and J 6 bases; nucleotides not matched to a gene: 9. Germline V gene sequence: CDR1 SQVTM, CDR2 ANQGSEA. This CDR3 region has 13 residues. CDR3 amino acids: CSVGSAGSREQYF. The CDR3 nucleotides are TGCAGCGTTGGATCAGCGGGATCTCGCGAGCAGTACTTC.

This chain connects TRBV28 to TRBJ2-1; maybe TRBD2 (5 bases). V was trimmed by 7 bases and J by 3 bases, leaving 7 bases between them. Germline CDR1 reads MDHEN; CDR2 reads SYDVKM. CDR3 size: 12 residues. CDR3 DNA sequence: TGTGCCAGCATCGGGAACTACAATGAGCAGTTCTTC. The encoded protein is CASIGNYNEQFF.

This clone was seen only a few times. The chain joins TRBV10-2 to TRBJ1-2; a weak D match, TRBD1 (5 bases). Germline V gives CDR1 WSHSY, CDR2 SAAADI. V lost 6 bases and J lost 4, with 12 bases in between. The CDR3 has 13 amino acids. In DNA, the CDR3 is TGCGCCAGCAGAGGGACGGCACTCTATGGCTACACCTTC. Its protein product is CASRGTALYGYTF.

The chain recombines TRBV5-1 with TRBJ1-6; D remains unclear. Trimming stripped 1 base from V and 7 bases from J, with 12 bases between. CDR1 SGHRS and CDR2 YFSETQ come from the germline V gene. The CDR3 length is 15 residues. CDR3 region: CASSLRPASNSPLHF. In DNA form, the CDR3 reads TGCGCCAGCAGCTTGAGGCCGGCCTCAAATTCACCCCTCCACTTT.

This rearrangement joins TRBV18 to TRBJ2-7; TRBD1 aligns across 9 bases. In germline, CDR1 is KGHSH, CDR2 LQKENI. The CDR3 runs 17 residues. J lost 6 bases, V lost 3 bases, and 15 bases had no gene match. The chain's CDR3 is CASSPNGQGTSGSEQYF. The CDR3 DNA reads TGTGCCAGCTCACCTAACGGACAGGGGACGAGTGGAAGCGAGCAGTACTTC.

The CDR3 DNA reads as TGCGCCAGCGGCAACACCGGGGAGCTGTTTTTT. It is translated as CASGNTGELFF. This sequence joins TRBV4-1 and TRBJ2-2; no reliable D call. Germline loops: CDR1 MGHRA, CDR2 YSYEKL. V was clipped by 8 bases and J by 2 bases, with 3 bases between them. The CDR3 runs 11 residues.